This TCR beta chain is from a study of blood T cells in healthy people across ages. Overall study findings and caveats: Higher diversity and more naive CD4+ cells were features of long-lived donors, compared to aged donors.

Germline V gene sequence: CDR1 SQVTM, CDR2 ANQGSEA. The CDR3 runs 15 residues. V gave up 4 bases and J gave up 3 bases, with 19 bases separating them. Each sample gave at least 6.5 million isolated PBMCs. Each sample provided at least 6 micrograms of extracted total RNA. Concerning this clonotype: The antigen is unknown.

PCR was performed a second time for about 7 to 11 cycles using a sample-barcoded 5' primer and a J-beta primer mix. Each of the cDNA molecules was tagged by a template-switch adaptor with 12 random nucleotides. MiXCR was run by TCRdb on the 5' RACE reads, yielding one entry per CDR3 protein. The sample lists more than 500,000 distinct CDR3 sequences, 25% to 30% occurring once. The sequencing sample was made of blood. This sequence originates from a woman in her 70s in good health. This chain links TRBV29-1 with TRBJ2-7, with D hard to call. The CDR3 region has the DNA TGCAGCGTTGCTTGGTTCGGGCCGGCCAACTACGAGCAGTACTTC. It translates to CSVAWFGPANYEQYF.